The 25 T cell receptor beta chains below all came from one sample that was sequenced in a study of blood T cells in healthy people across ages. The use of a sample-barcoded 5' primer and a J-beta primer mix characterized a second PCR of about 7 to 12 cycles. Via MiXCR, TCRdb re-called the 5' RACE reads, giving one row per CDR3 protein. The profile covers around 400,000 distinct CDR3 sequences, with approximately 47% appearing a single time and 50% to 65% taken by the ten largest. The sample consisted of blood. The source is a man aged 55 to 70 in good health.

This clonotype was seen only a few times. This chain uses TRBV12-3 or TRBV12-4 with TRBJ2-7; D not certain. The V and J ends lost 3 bases and 1 base respectively, with 7 bases between them. The CDR3 loop spans 13 amino acids. The CDR3 DNA follows: TGTGCCAGCAGTTTTTCGGGTTCCTACGAGCAGTACTTC. Translation gives CASSFSGSYEQYF.

This clonotype was recorded a few times. The chain is built from TRBV5-1 and TRBJ2-5, with D unclear. The CDR3 has 15 residues. Trimming took 0 bases from V and 0 from J, leaving 9 bases between them. The germline gives CDR1 SGHRS, CDR2 YFSETQ. The chain's CDR3 is CASSLDPHNQETQYF. For the CDR3, the DNA is TGCGCCAGCAGCTTGGATCCTCACAACCAAGAGACCCAGTACTTC.

This clonotype was recorded only once. This chain joins TRBV2 and TRBJ1-6; D ambiguous. From germline, CDR1 is SNHLY and CDR2 FYNNEI. V lost 4 bases and J 10 bases, leaving 5 bases between the germline ends. The CDR3 is 11 residues long. The CDR3 sequence: CASSASSPLHF. The CDR3 DNA is TGTGCCAGCAGTGCCAGCTCACCCCTCCACTTT.

V usage is TRBV2 and J usage is TRBJ2-5; no definite D call. The CDR3 extends over 11 amino acids. The germline gives CDR1 SNHLY, CDR2 FYNNEI. V shed 8 bases and J shed 10 bases, with 14 bases lying between them. CDR3 sequence (DNA): TGTGCCAGCCGTAGAGACACCGGCCAGTACTTC. Translated, it gives CASRRDTGQYF.

The chain links TRBV7-9 to TRBJ2-5; tentative D call: TRBD1 (5 bases). The J call may be faulty, since TRBJ2-7 better matches the DNA end. This CDR3 is 16 amino acids long. Germline assignment: CDR1 SEHNR and CDR2 FQNEAQ (reference sequence). CDR3 DNA sequence: TGTGCCAGCAGCACCCTCGGTAGGGGCCCTGACTACGAGCAGTACTTC. Amino acid sequence: CASSTLGRGPDYEQYF.

The V call is TRBV10-3, the J call TRBJ2-7, with 8 bases fitting TRBD1. J lost 3 bases, V lost 2 bases, and 3 bases had no gene match. From germline, CDR1 is ENHRY and CDR2 SYGVKD. The length of the CDR3 is 14 residues. CDR3 amino acids: CAISEAGTGYEQYF. In nucleotides, the CDR3 is TGTGCCATCAGTGAGGCGGGGACAGGCTACGAGCAGTACTTC.

CDR3 coding DNA: TGTGCCAGCAGCTTCGGGACTCGCAAAAACATTCAGTACTTC. Translating gives CASSFGTRKNIQYF. The chain is built from TRBV28 and TRBJ2-4, with D possibly TRBD2 on 6 matching bases. V shed 6 bases and J shed 3 bases, with 12 bases lying between them. Germline CDR1 and CDR2: MDHEN and SYDVKM. The CDR3 is made up of 14 amino acids.

The genes are TRBV7-4 and TRBJ1-2, with D uncertain. Germline V lookup: CDR1 SGHVT, CDR2 SQSDAQ. Trimming cost V 8 bases and J 5 bases, with 6 bases left between them. This CDR3 has 10 residues. The CDR3 coding sequence is TGTGCCAGCTTGAGGTATGGCTACACCTTC. Translating it yields CASLRYGYTF.

The rearrangement uses TRBV7-2 and TRBJ2-7; 10 positions agree with TRBD1. V gave up 5 bases and J gave up 10 bases; unmatched junction bases: 17. Germline V gene sequence: CDR1 SGHTA, CDR2 FQGNSA. This CDR3 has 16 residues. The CDR3 loop reads CASSPYGGTGVGAQYF. As DNA, the CDR3 is TGTGCCAGCAGCCCCTACGGTGGGACAGGGGTGGGGGCCCAGTACTTC.

The chain joins TRBV20-1 to TRBJ1-5; 9 positions agree with TRBD1. CDR3 length: 14 residues. The V segment lost 1 base and the J segment 7 bases; nucleotides outside the gene matches: 5. Germline V gene lookup returns CDR1 DFQATT and CDR2 SNEGSKA (reference sequence). The CDR3 region is CSARGQGGGQPQHF. The DNA for the CDR3 is TGCAGTGCTAGAGGACAGGGGGGTGGACAGCCCCAGCATTTT.

J is TRBJ2-7 and V is TRBV10-3; D gene ambiguous. CDR1 is ENHRY, CDR2 SYGVKD, per germline. This CDR3 contains 11 residues. Deletions cut 8 bases from V and 3 bases from J, with 8 bases between. The chain's CDR3 is CAISASYEQYF. The CDR3 DNA reads TGTGCCATCTCAGCCAGCTACGAGCAGTACTTC.

The rearrangement links TRBV20-1 to TRBJ1-2, with a weak D call TRBD1 (6 bases). Looked up from germline, CDR1 is DFQATT and CDR2 is SNEGSKA (reference sequence). CDR3 size: 14 residues. V dropped 5 bases and J dropped 4 bases, with 17 bases sitting between them. The CDR3 DNA sequence: TGCAGTGCTTCGCGGGGGGGCGGTGGCTATGGCTACACCTTC. Encoded protein: CSASRGGGGYGYTF.

This rearrangement joins TRBV6-1 to TRBJ2-4; the D call may be TRBD1 or TRBD2 (6 bases each). The J call may be incorrect, as the DNA end agrees better with TRBJ2-7. The V gene's germline CDR1 is MNHNS and CDR2 SASEGT. The CDR3 is 14 amino acids. CDR3 nucleotide sequence: TGTGCCAGCAGCAAGATGGGGGGCAACTACGAGCAGTACTTC. It yields the protein CASSKMGGNYEQYF.

This clonotype was detected a few times. Being one base from a much bigger clone, this may be a read error. V gene TRBV7-2 combines with J gene TRBJ2-3, with TRBD2 matching over 7 bases. The CDR3 consists of 15 residues. Trimming removed 5 bases from V and 0 bases from J; junction bases left unmatched: 5. The germline V gene has CDR1 SGHTA and CDR2 FQGNSA. The CDR3 bases are TGTGCCAGCAGCCCCGGGAGGAGGAGCACAGATACGCAGTATTTT. Amino acids: CASSPGRRSTDTQYF.

The J gene is TRBJ2-7, the V gene TRBV4-2; tentatively, D is TRBD2 (5 bases). The CDR3 is 17 amino acids. V lost 0 bases and J 0 bases, leaving 15 bases between the germline ends. Germline V CDR1 and CDR2: LGHNA, YNFKEQ. CDR3 DNA: TGTGCCAGCAGCCAAGATCACCGGAGCGGCCTCTCCTACGAGCAGTACTTC. It specifies CASSQDHRSGLSYEQYF.

This clonotype was seen more than once but under ten times. V gene TRBV20-1 combines with J gene TRBJ2-1; 7 bases agree with TRBD2. The V gene's germline CDR1 is DFQATT and CDR2 SNEGSKA (reference sequence). The CDR3 runs 17 residues. J gave up 3 bases and V 0 bases, and 11 bases lay outside the gene matches. The CDR3 sequence: CSARDSGLARYYNEQFF. CDR3 sequence (DNA): TGCAGTGCTAGAGATAGCGGGCTAGCGCGGTACTACAATGAGCAGTTCTTC.

This chain connects TRBV7-8 to TRBJ1-4; D is perhaps TRBD1 (5 bases). With 2 bases removed from V and 8 bases from J, the gap between germline ends came to 21 bases. The CDR3 has 17 residues. Germline V gene lookup returns CDR1 SGHVS and CDR2 FQNEAQ. Here the CDR3 reads CASSLMGQGQVGEKLFF. CDR3 nucleotides: TGTGCCAGCAGCTTAATGGGTCAGGGTCAAGTGGGCGAAAAACTGTTTTTT. Based on the CDR3 plus reference TRBV7-8 and TRBJ1-4, the full variable domain is GAGVSQSPRYKVAKRGQDVALRCDPISGHVSLFWYQQALGQGPEFLTYFQNEAQLDKSGLPSDRFFAERPEGSVSTLKIQRTQQEDSAVYLCASSLMGQGQVGEKLFFGSGTQLSVL.

This clonotype was found a few times. This chain uses TRBV18 with TRBJ2-3; maybe TRBD2 (7 bases). Germline V lookup: CDR1 KGHSH, CDR2 LQKENI. Trimming took 3 bases from V and 0 from J, leaving 13 bases between them. The CDR3 is made up of 16 amino acids. CDR3 protein: CASSPRAGASTDTQYF. Here the CDR3 DNA reads TGTGCCAGCTCACCTCGGGCGGGGGCTAGCACAGATACGCAGTATTTT.

This clonotype came up a few times. This rearrangement joins TRBV12-5 to TRBJ1-2; TRBD1 aligns across 8 bases. Germline V gene data show CDR1 as LGHNT and CDR2 as FRNRAP. V lost 5 bases to trimming and J lost 0 bases; unmatched junction nucleotides: 14. The CDR3 length is 18 residues. CDR3 nucleotide sequence: TGTGCTAGTGGTCTTACAGGACAGGGTCCGGGGGCTAACTATGGCTACACCTTC. Its protein is CASGLTGQGPGANYGYTF. Looking up the rest from reference TRBV12-5 and TRBJ1-2 gives the full variable domain: DARVTQTPRHKVTEMGQEVTMRCQPILGHNTVFWYRQTMMQGLELLAYFRNRAPLDDSGMPKDRFSAEMPDATLATLKIQPSEPRDSAVYFCASGLTGQGPGANYGYTFGSGTRLTVV.

This rearrangement joins TRBV2 to TRBJ1-2; D perhaps matches TRBD1 (6 bases). The CDR3 extends over 13 amino acids. The V gene's germline CDR1 is SNHLY and CDR2 FYNNEI. Trimming took 2 bases from V and 4 from J, leaving 8 bases between them. CDR3 in amino acids: CASSEQGTYGYTF. The CDR3 region has the DNA TGTGCCAGCAGTGAACAGGGGACCTATGGCTACACCTTC.

This clonotype occurred a few times. CDR3 bases: TGTGCCAGCAGTTACAGACGGACTAGCGGCCAAGAGACCCAGTACTTC. This translates into CASSYRRTSGQETQYF. J is TRBJ2-5 and V is TRBV6-5; 10 bases match TRBD2. The CDR3 consists of 16 residues. Germline CDR1 reads MNHEY; CDR2 reads SVGAGI. After removal of 2 bases from V and 1 base from J, the junction contained 4 bases not matched to a gene.

The rearrangement uses TRBV9 and TRBJ1-6; D ambiguous. Trimming shortened V by 0 bases and J by 7 bases, and 11 bases separated the two germline ends. The germline CDR1 and CDR2 sequences are SGDLS and YYNGEE. The CDR3 has 15 residues. CDR3 residues: CASSVEAGSNSPLHF. Written as DNA, the CDR3 is TGTGCCAGCAGCGTAGAGGCTGGATCAAATTCACCCCTCCACTTT.

The V call is TRBV9, the J call TRBJ2-3, with D possibly matching TRBD1 (6 bases). The length of the CDR3 is 14 residues. Germline V gene lookup returns CDR1 SGDLS and CDR2 YYNGEE. V lost 0 bases to trimming and J lost 1 base, with 6 bases between them. The CDR3 bases are TGTGCCAGCAGCGTAGGGACAGGCACAGATACGCAGTATTTT. Its protein product is CASSVGTGTDTQYF.

The chain couples TRBV10-3 to TRBJ2-1, with TRBD1 identical over 10 bases. This CDR3 has 14 amino acids. Per germline, CDR1 ENHRY and CDR2 SYGVKD. V was clipped by 3 bases and J by 9 bases; unmatched bases: 5. The CDR3 loop reads CAISDRTGGPEQFF. The CDR3 DNA reads TGTGCCATCAGTGACCGGACAGGGGGACCTGAGCAGTTCTTC.

This clonotype showed up just a few times. The V gene is TRBV3-1, the J gene TRBJ1-4, with TRBD1 identical over 9 bases. The CDR3 is 18 amino acids. CDR1 and CDR2 from the germline V gene are LGHDT and YNNKEL (reference sequence). With 0 bases clipped from V and 7 bases from J, the junction kept 12 bases outside the gene matches. CDR3 amino acids: CASSQEEGTGKGLEKLFF. Written as DNA, the CDR3 is TGTGCCAGCAGCCAAGAAGAAGGGACAGGGAAGGGACTTGAAAAACTGTTTTTT. Variable domain in full (rest from reference TRBV3-1 and TRBJ1-4): DTAVSQTPKYLVTQMGNDKSIKCEQNLGHDTMYWYKQDSKKFLKIMFSYNNKELIINETVPNRFSPKSPDKAHLNLHINSLELGDSAVYFCASSQEEGTGKGLEKLFFGSGTQLSVL.